This section outlines one TCR beta chain sequence together with its context. This entry is derived from a study of blood T cell repertoires in COVID-19. On the study more broadly: Both acute and convalescent COVID-19 samples were obtained from the United States, Italy and Spain. PBMCs, B-cell-depleted T cells, or T cells were the source of the cDNA or gDNA that made up the material.

Germline V CDR1 and CDR2: LNHDA, SQIVND (reference sequence). With V trimmed by 7 bases and J by 7 bases, 6 bases remained unmatched. The CDR3 is made up of 14 amino acids. Method: immunoSEQ multiplex PCR; TCRdb's copy keeps in-frame clones and lacks some. The data show roughly 200,000 clones, with approximately 89% seen just once and around 7.5% held by the top ten. The clonotype originates from a woman aged 60-75 years with acute or convalescent COVID-19. This chain joins TRBV19 and TRBJ1-6; the match to TRBD1 covers 8 bases. The source material was peripheral blood. The CDR3 sequence: CASTQDRANSPLHF. CDR3 in DNA: TGTGCCAGTACCCAGGACAGGGCCAATTCACCCCTCCACTTT.